This entry lists 25 T cell receptor beta chains sequenced from one sample in a study of blood T cell repertoires in COVID-19. Data came from immunoSEQ multiplex PCR; TCRdb stores just in-frame clones and leaves some out. The sample has about 290,000 clones; 85% to 90% are singletons. Sample: peripheral blood. These receptors originate from a woman aged 30 to 39 with COVID-19, enrolled during active disease.

The chain carries TRBV7-9 and TRBJ1-4, with a possible D match to TRBD1 (6 bases). This CDR3 comprises 14 residues. V shed 5 bases and J shed 7 bases, with 14 bases lying between them. Germline-derived CDR1 and CDR2 are SEHNR and FQNEAQ (reference sequence). The CDR3 DNA reads TGTGCCAGCAGCCTACAGGGATCTAGTGAAAAACTGTTTTTT. Encoded protein: CASSLQGSSEKLFF.

The rearrangement uses TRBV6-5 and TRBJ2-5, with D perhaps TRBD2 (6 bases). CDR3 length: 15 residues. Germline V CDR1 and CDR2: MNHEY, SVGAGI. V lost 6 bases and J lost 5, with 19 bases in between. The CDR3 DNA reads as TGTGCCAGCAGCCCCGGGGGAATAAGGTGGGAGACCCAGTACTTC. Its protein is CASSPGGIRWETQYF.

In this sample, this clone turned up once. The CDR3 DNA is TGCGCCAGCAGCTTGGCCATGGCTAGCGGGGGCGAGCAGTACTTC. Protein sequence: CASSLAMASGGEQYF. The J gene is TRBJ2-7, the V gene TRBV5-1; 10 nucleotides line up with TRBD2. Germline values: CDR1 SGHRS, CDR2 YFSETQ. The CDR3 totals 15 residues. With 0 bases clipped from V and 6 bases from J, the junction kept 6 bases outside the gene matches.

The chain links TRBV18 to TRBJ2-2; 8 bases fit TRBD2. Per the germline V gene, CDR1 is KGHSH and CDR2 is LQKENI. The V gene end was trimmed by 0 bases and the J gene end by 0 bases; junction bases not matched to a gene: 0. The CDR3 has 16 amino acids. The CDR3 spells CASSPPGLANTGELFF. As DNA, the CDR3 is TGTGCCAGCTCACCACCGGGACTAGCGAACACCGGGGAGCTGTTTTTT.

This clone has more than one count but fewer than ten. The rearrangement links TRBV6-6 to TRBJ1-5, with D possibly matching TRBD1 (6 bases). V was pared by 5 bases and J by 5 bases, with 10 bases between. This CDR3 is built from 13 residues. Per the germline V gene, CDR1 is MNHNY and CDR2 is SVGAGI (reference sequence). CDR3 nucleotide sequence: TGTGCCAGCAGTCAGGGGTCGCATCAGCCCCAGCATTTT. Protein sequence: CASSQGSHQPQHF.

V gene TRBV6-1 combines with J gene TRBJ1-2; tentative D call: TRBD1 (5 bases). Trimming cost V 4 bases and J 4 bases, with 19 bases left between them. CDR1 MNHNS and CDR2 SASEGT come from the germline V gene. This CDR3 region has 16 residues. CDR3 in DNA: TGTGCCAGCAGTGGACAGTTACAAGGTTTGGGCTATGGCTACACCTTC. Its translation: CASSGQLQGLGYGYTF.

The CDR3 coding sequence is TGTGCCAGCTCCGGTCTAGCGGGGGCAGATACGCAGTATTTT. Its protein is CASSGLAGADTQYF. The rearrangement uses TRBV18 and TRBJ2-3; 10 bases line up with TRBD2. The CDR3 runs to 14 residues. J gave up 4 bases and V 6 bases, and 4 bases lay outside the gene matches. The germline CDR1 and CDR2 sequences are KGHSH and LQKENI. The full variable domain, completed using reference TRBV18 and TRBJ2-3, is NAGVMQNPRHLVRRRGQEARLRCSPMKGHSHVYWYRQLPEEGLKFMVYLQKENIIDESGMPKERFSAEFPKEGPSILRIQQVVRGDSAAYFCASSGLAGADTQYFGPGTRLTVL.

This chain joins TRBV6-1 and TRBJ1-6; D uncertain. Trimming cost V 1 base and J 7 bases, with 20 bases left between them. CDR3 length equals 18 residues. Germline CDR1 and CDR2: MNHNS and SASEGT. The CDR3 spells CASSEGPPWEIKNSPLHF. CDR3 DNA sequence: TGTGCCAGCAGTGAAGGACCTCCATGGGAGATAAAAAATTCACCCCTCCACTTT.

V is TRBV28 and J is TRBJ2-2; 8 bases align to TRBD1. The CDR3 is 16 residues long. Germline CDR1 is MDHEN and CDR2 is SYDVKM. V was clipped by 4 bases and J by 3 bases; unmatched bases: 7. The CDR3 nucleotides read TGTGCCAGCAGTTCGTCAGGGGGCTCGTACACCGGGGAGCTGTTTTTT. This translates into CASSSSGGSYTGELFF.

The chain uses TRBV28 and TRBJ2-7; 8 nucleotides agree with TRBD1. There are 15 residues in the CDR3. The germline V gene has CDR1 MDHEN and CDR2 SYDVKM. V was pared by 6 bases and J by 5 bases, with 12 bases of the junction left unmatched. The chain's CDR3 is CASSLGTGVFHEQYF. CDR3 nucleotide sequence: TGTGCCAGCAGCCTTGGGACAGGAGTATTCCACGAGCAGTACTTC.

V gene TRBV5-1 combines with J gene TRBJ1-6; D remains ambiguous. Germline assignment: CDR1 SGHRS and CDR2 YFSETQ. This CDR3 comprises 15 residues. The V gene lost 0 bases and the J gene lost 4 bases, with 8 bases spanning the gap. The CDR3 sequence: CASSLATEYNSPLHF. CDR3 coding DNA: TGCGCCAGCAGCTTGGCTACAGAATATAATTCACCCCTCCACTTT.

The V gene is TRBV27, the J gene TRBJ2-1; 10 bases line up with TRBD2. J gave up 6 bases and V 3 bases, and 8 bases lay outside the gene matches. Germline V gives CDR1 MNHEY, CDR2 SMNVEV (reference sequence). The CDR3 is 16 residues long. Written as DNA, the CDR3 is TGTGCCAGCAGTTTTCTCGGTAGCGGGGGGATCAATGAGCAGTTCTTC. It translates to CASSFLGSGGINEQFF.

This chain connects TRBV11-2 to TRBJ2-7, with TRBD1 matching over 8 bases. The CDR3 covers 15 residues. The germline gives CDR1 SGHAT, CDR2 FQNNGV. Germline trimming cut 5 bases from V and 3 bases from J; bases unmatched to any gene: 9. CDR3 amino acids: CASSPLTGVNYEQYF. In DNA form, the CDR3 reads TGTGCCAGCAGCCCCCTGACAGGGGTAAACTACGAGCAGTACTTC.

This chain connects TRBV15 to TRBJ1-5; D gene uncertain. There are 13 residues in the CDR3. Germline lookup yields CDR1 LNHNV and CDR2 YYDKDF (reference sequence). Trimming shortened V by 6 bases and J by 3 bases, and 9 bases separated the two germline ends. Here the CDR3 DNA reads TGTGCCACCAGTATAACAGTCAATCAGCCCCAGCATTTT. Encoded protein: CATSITVNQPQHF. Full variable domain (rest looked up from reference TRBV15 and TRBJ1-5): DAMVIQNPRYQVTQFGKPVTLSCSQTLNHNVMYWYQQKSSQAPKLLFHYYDKDFNNEADTPDNFQSRRPNTSFCFLDIRSPGLGDTAMYLCATSITVNQPQHFGDGTRLSIL.

The chain employs TRBV5-6 and TRBJ2-5; 9 bases align to TRBD2. In germline, CDR1 is SGHDT, CDR2 YYEEEE. The CDR3 covers 14 residues. V dropped 2 bases and J dropped 6; count of bases not matched to a gene: 5. The CDR3 DNA is TGTGCCAGCAGCTTTGGCGGGGGGGAAAAGACCCAGTACTTC. It specifies CASSFGGGEKTQYF.

This chain uses TRBV2 with TRBJ1-2; a weak D match, TRBD1 (5 bases). CDR1 and CDR2 (germline): SNHLY, FYNNEI. Trimming took 3 bases from V and 3 from J, leaving 14 bases between them. This CDR3 region has 15 residues. CDR3 residues: CASSELAGMDYGYTF. CDR3 coding DNA: TGTGCCAGCAGTGAGCTGGCAGGGATGGACTATGGCTACACCTTC.

The chain joins TRBV4-1 to TRBJ2-1, with D possibly TRBD1 on 5 matching bases. The CDR3 spans 17 residues. Trimming removed 0 bases at V and 6 bases at J, with 18 bases between. Germline CDR1 MGHRA, CDR2 YSYEKL. CDR3 protein: CASSQDLGVVWVNEQFF. The CDR3 nucleotides are TGCGCCAGCAGCCAAGATTTAGGGGTCGTGTGGGTCAATGAGCAGTTCTTC.

The chain recombines TRBV6-5 with TRBJ2-5; D gene unclear. With 0 bases removed from V and 5 bases from J, the gap between germline ends came to 10 bases. Germline-derived CDR1 and CDR2 are MNHEY and SVGAGI. This CDR3 region has 14 residues. As DNA, the CDR3 is TGTGCCAGCAGTTACTCTCCCGAGGCGGAGACCCAGTACTTC. Protein: CASSYSPEAETQYF.

A single count supports this clone. This chain uses TRBV14 with TRBJ1-1; D remains ambiguous. Trimming cost V 4 bases and J 1 base, with 7 bases left between them. There are 13 residues in the CDR3. Per germline, CDR1 SGHDN and CDR2 FVKESK. CDR3 in DNA: TGTGCCAGCAGCCCGAGCCCGAACACTGAAGCTTTCTTT. The encoded protein is CASSPSPNTEAFF. The entire variable domain, with the rest obtained from reference TRBV14 and TRBJ1-1, is as follows: EAGVTQFPSHSVIEKGQTVTLRCDPISGHDNLYWYRRVMGKEIKFLLHFVKESKQDESGMPNNRFLAERTGGTYSTLKVQPAELEDSGVYFCASSPSPNTEAFFGQGTRLTVV.

Turning to this clone: Other DNA sequences of this sample code for an identical CDR3. The rearrangement links TRBV18 to TRBJ1-4; 9 bases are a match to TRBD1. CDR3 length equals 15 residues. J was trimmed by 8 bases and V by 3 bases; bases with no gene match: 7. Germline CDR1 KGHSH, CDR2 LQKENI. The CDR3 protein is CASSPPGQGGEKLFF. The CDR3 coding sequence is TGTGCCAGCTCACCCCCGGGACAGGGAGGAGAAAAACTGTTTTTT.

As regards this clone: At the DNA level, this CDR3 is encoded by other sequences in the same sample as well. The J gene is TRBJ1-1, the V gene TRBV2; TRBD1 might be the D (6 bases). V dropped 7 bases and J dropped 1 base, with 13 bases sitting between them. The CDR3 has 14 amino acids. Germline V gene sequence: CDR1 SNHLY, CDR2 FYNNEI. CDR3 residues: CASTPDRPNTEAFF. The CDR3 DNA is TGTGCCAGCACTCCGGACAGACCGAACACTGAAGCTTTCTTT.

The gene calls are TRBV5-5 and TRBJ1-5, with 7 bases lining up with TRBD1. The CDR3 spans 15 residues. Germline V CDR1 and CDR2: SGHKS, YYEKEE (reference sequence). The J segment lost 0 bases and the V segment lost 5 bases, leaving 5 bases of the junction unmatched. The DNA of the CDR3 is TGTGCCAGCAGGACGACAGGGAATAGCAATCAGCCCCAGCATTTT. Translating gives CASRTTGNSNQPQHF.

This clone was seen once. The CDR3 loop reads CASSPRQGAGYGYTF. DNA for the CDR3: TGTGCCAGCTCGCCCCGACAGGGGGCCGGCTATGGCTACACCTTC. J is TRBJ1-2 and V is TRBV18, with TRBD1 matching over 10 bases. Trimming at V came to 6 bases and at J to 4 bases, leaving 8 bases not matched to a gene. Germline CDR1 reads KGHSH; CDR2 reads LQKENI. The CDR3 is 15 amino acids.

The rearrangement links TRBV27 to TRBJ1-2; 8 bases are shared with TRBD1. Germline-derived CDR1 and CDR2 are MNHEY and SMNVEV (reference sequence). This CDR3 region has 12 residues. With V trimmed by 5 bases and J by 6 bases, 2 bases remained unmatched. The CDR3, as DNA: TGTGCCAGCAGTCCCAGGGGGCATGGCTACACCTTC. Its translation is CASSPRGHGYTF.

The chain uses TRBV10-1 and TRBJ1-1, with 8 bases matching TRBD1. Germline V gives CDR1 WNHNN, CDR2 SYGVQD (reference sequence). Trimming took 6 bases from V and 4 from J; bases not matched to a gene: 4. This CDR3 region has 13 residues. The CDR3 DNA reads as TGCGCCAGCAGGAAGGACAGGGCCACTGAAGCTTTCTTT. Translating gives CASRKDRATEAFF.